These 29 T cell receptor beta chains share one sample of origin, sequenced in a study of CD8 T cells in Susac syndrome. Random hexamers primed reverse transcription of 0.5 to 1 ug RNA. TCRdb reprocessed the immunoSEQ multiplex PCR reads via MiXCR and lists one record per CDR3 protein. This table holds roughly 200,000 distinct CDR3 sequences, 94% found once. The sample comprised CD4+ T cells from PBMCs. The receptors come from a human donor with Susac syndrome.

The rearrangement links TRBV29-1 to TRBJ2-5, with D unclear. Trimming removed 0 bases from V and 0 bases from J, with 8 bases in between. Germline V lookup: CDR1 SQVTM, CDR2 ANQGSEA. This CDR3 is built from 14 residues. The CDR3 DNA follows: TGCAGCGTTGAAGAAGGCCCGTACCAAGAGACCCAGTACTTC. Its protein is CSVEEGPYQETQYF.

The J gene is TRBJ2-6, the V gene TRBV3-1, with D possibly TRBD2 on 6 matching bases. The V and J ends lost 0 bases and 4 bases respectively, with 10 bases between them. Germline loops: CDR1 LGHDT, CDR2 YNNKEL (reference sequence). The CDR3 has 16 amino acids. CDR3 nucleotide sequence: TGTGCCAGCAGCCAAGAGGGGAGGCTCGGGGCCAACGTCCTGACTTTC. Encoded protein: CASSQEGRLGANVLTF.

The V gene is TRBV4-2, the J gene TRBJ2-2; possible D gene TRBD1, 6 bases. The CDR3 has 14 residues. Germline V gene sequence: CDR1 LGHNA, CDR2 YNFKEQ. Trimming removed 2 bases from V and 6 bases from J, with 10 bases in between. CDR3 DNA sequence: TGTGCCAGCAGCCAAACAGGGTTTTCCGGGGAGCTGTTTTTT. Translating it yields CASSQTGFSGELFF.

The chain couples TRBV5-1 to TRBJ1-4; TRBD1 matches at 11 bases. Germline CDR1 SGHRS, CDR2 YFSETQ. V gave up 3 bases and J gave up 7 bases; unmatched junction bases: 2. CDR3 length equals 14 residues. The CDR3 coding sequence is TGCGCCAGCAGCTCCGGGACAGGGGGTGAAAAACTGTTTTTT. This translates into CASSSGTGGEKLFF.

The table lists this clonotype with a count of one. The chain carries TRBV19 and TRBJ2-4, with 8 bases aligning to TRBD1. J gave up 8 bases and V 6 bases, and 6 bases lay outside the gene matches. This CDR3 has 13 amino acids. The germline gives CDR1 LNHDA, CDR2 SQIVND (reference sequence). CDR3: CASRDRVIDIQYF. The DNA of the CDR3 is TGTGCCAGTAGGGACAGGGTTATCGACATTCAGTACTTC.

The chain employs TRBV9 and TRBJ1-2; a possible D gene is TRBD1 (5 bases). Germline V gives CDR1 SGDLS, CDR2 YYNGEE. V was pared by 4 bases and J by 0 bases, with 19 bases between. CDR3 size: 17 residues. This chain's CDR3 is CASSYKAGQIANYGYTF. In DNA, the CDR3 is TGTGCCAGCAGCTACAAGGCAGGGCAAATAGCTAACTATGGCTACACCTTC. Full variable domain (missing parts from reference TRBV9 and TRBJ1-2): DSGVTQTPKHLITATGQRVTLRCSPRSGDLSVYWYQQSLDQGLQFLIQYYNGEERAKGNILERFSAQQFPDLHSELNLSSLELGDSALYFCASSYKAGQIANYGYTFGSGTRLTVV.

In its sample, this clonotype was seen a few times. The chain carries TRBV20-1 and TRBJ2-7; 8 bases are a match to TRBD1. J was trimmed by 2 bases and V by 0 bases; bases with no gene match: 6. The CDR3 extends over 15 amino acids. The germline CDR1 and CDR2 sequences are DFQATT and SNEGSKA (reference sequence). This CDR3 reads CSARDPTGGTYEQYF. The CDR3 region has the DNA TGCAGTGCTAGAGATCCTACAGGGGGTACCTACGAGCAGTACTTC.

The chain uses TRBV6-1 and TRBJ2-1; 8 bases align to TRBD1. CDR1 is MNHNS, CDR2 SASEGT, per germline. V lost 7 bases and J lost 4; bases outside the gene matches: 12. This CDR3 is built from 16 residues. CDR3 in amino acids: CASTTPDRVGYNEQFF. Written as DNA, the CDR3 is TGTGCCAGCACCACCCCGGACAGGGTGGGGTACAATGAGCAGTTCTTC.

This rearrangement joins TRBV2 to TRBJ2-5; 8 bases agree with TRBD2. The CDR3 spans 13 residues. The J segment lost 7 bases and the V segment lost 7 bases, leaving 8 bases of the junction unmatched. CDR1 is SNHLY and CDR2 is FYNNEI in the germline V gene. Here the CDR3 reads CASTPGAGGTQYF. The CDR3 bases are TGTGCCAGCACCCCCGGGGCGGGAGGGACCCAGTACTTC.

The V and J genes are TRBV27 and TRBJ1-1, with a weak D call TRBD1 (6 bases). CDR3 length: 17 amino acids. CDR1 and CDR2 from the germline V gene are MNHEY and SMNVEV (reference sequence). V was shortened by 1 base and J by 0 bases, with 15 bases between the two germline ends. As DNA, the CDR3 is TGTGCCAGCAGTTTATATGGGGGGCCCCTATTGAACACTGAAGCTTTCTTT. Protein product: CASSLYGGPLLNTEAFF.

DNA of the CDR3: TGTGCCAGCAAGCTAACTAGCGGGGGTTCCACAGATACGCAGTATTTT. As protein: CASKLTSGGSTDTQYF. This chain joins TRBV2 and TRBJ2-3, with 11 bases that match TRBD2. Trimming removed 7 bases from V and 2 bases from J; junction bases left unmatched: 8. The CDR3 is 16 residues long. Germline CDR1 is SNHLY and CDR2 is FYNNEI.

About this clonotype: Its ends do not fully match the called genes, so a read error is possible. The rearrangement links TRBV7-7 to TRBJ2-2; D could derive from TRBD1 or TRBD2 (5 bases each). The CDR3 consists of 13 residues. Germline CDR1 SSHAT, CDR2 FNYEAQ (reference sequence). The CDR3 bases are TGTGCTAGCAGCGGACAGAACACCGGGGAGCTGTTTTTT. It yields the protein CASSGQNTGELFF.

J is TRBJ2-3 and V is TRBV11-1; TRBD1 is a possible D gene (7 bases). There are 15 residues in the CDR3. V was clipped by 5 bases and J by 2 bases, with 14 bases between them. CDR1 and CDR2 from the germline V gene are SGHAT and FQDESV (reference sequence). CDR3 DNA: TGTGCCAGCAGCCGCGGGACAGCCTTCACAGATACGCAGTATTTT. Protein: CASSRGTAFTDTQYF.

The chain links TRBV5-1 to TRBJ1-1, with unresolved D. CDR3 length equals 13 residues. Germline values: CDR1 SGHRS, CDR2 YFSETQ. Trimming pared 0 bases from V and 4 bases from J, leaving 7 bases between. CDR3 in DNA: TGCGCCAGCAGCTTGGACGGGCGCACTGAAGCTTTCTTT. It specifies CASSLDGRTEAFF.

This clonotype was seen a single time. The chain joins TRBV18 to TRBJ2-3; D ambiguous. Trimming left V 1 base short and J 0 bases short, with 8 bases between. Germline assignment: CDR1 KGHSH and CDR2 LQKENI. This CDR3 has 15 residues. The CDR3 region is CASSPQSTSTDTQYF. The DNA of the CDR3 is TGTGCCAGCTCACCACAGAGTACTAGCACAGATACGCAGTATTTT.

The chain employs TRBV6-5 and TRBJ1-6, with D perhaps TRBD1 (5 bases). V shed 0 bases and J shed 9 bases, with 12 bases lying between them. Germline V gene lookup returns CDR1 MNHEY and CDR2 SVGAGI. This CDR3 is built from 15 residues. CDR3 sequence: CASSYSTGGGSPLHF. The CDR3 nucleotides read TGTGCCAGCAGTTACTCGACTGGGGGGGGTTCACCCCTCCACTTT.

V usage is TRBV20-1 and J usage is TRBJ1-4, with TRBD1 as a possible D gene (6 bases). The germline CDR1 and CDR2 sequences are DFQATT and SNEGSKA (reference sequence). The CDR3 extends over 14 amino acids. Trimming removed 0 bases at V and 7 bases at J, with 12 bases between. The CDR3 reads CSARDLQGGEKLFF. As DNA, the CDR3 is TGCAGTGCTAGAGATCTACAGGGCGGTGAAAAACTGTTTTTT.

V usage is TRBV10-3 and J usage is TRBJ1-3, with TRBD1 matching 10 bases. Germline values: CDR1 ENHRY, CDR2 SYGVKD. This CDR3 is 15 amino acids long. J lost 3 bases, V lost 6 bases, and 5 bases had no gene match. The CDR3 reads CAIRGDRGLGNTIYF. DNA of the CDR3: TGTGCCATCAGGGGGGACAGGGGACTTGGAAACACCATATATTTT.

The J gene is TRBJ1-5, the V gene TRBV4-3, with 7 bases fitting TRBD1. Germline V gives CDR1 LGHNA, CDR2 YSLEER. V shed 2 bases, J shed 5 bases, and the junction held 9 bases outside the gene matches. The CDR3 totals 16 residues. The CDR3 DNA reads TGCGCCAGCAGCCAACCCGACAGGGTTGGGTATCAGCCCCAGCATTTT. Its translation is CASSQPDRVGYQPQHF.

This chain connects TRBV4-1 to TRBJ1-2; D not certain. The CDR3 is 14 residues long. Germline loops: CDR1 MGHRA, CDR2 YSYEKL. Between the trimmed V and J ends, which lost 1 base and 2 bases, there was a span of 8 bases. The CDR3, as DNA: TGCGCCAGCAGCCAAGTCGGCAGAAACTATGGCTACACCTTC. Its protein is CASSQVGRNYGYTF.

The CDR3 bases are TGTGCCAGCAGTGAAATCGGAAGAGGTGATAATGAAAAACTGTTTTTT. It encodes CASSEIGRGDNEKLFF. J is TRBJ1-4 and V is TRBV25-1; no firm D call. Germline V gene data show CDR1 as MGHDK and CDR2 as SYGVNS. This CDR3 spans 16 amino acids. Trimming stripped 2 bases from V and 4 bases from J, with 14 bases between.

The rearrangement joins TRBV20-1 to TRBJ1-1, with 9 bases fitting TRBD1. The V gene's germline CDR1 is DFQATT and CDR2 SNEGSKA (reference sequence). The CDR3 contains 15 residues. Trimming at V came to 0 bases and at J to 4 bases, leaving 6 bases not matched to a gene. The CDR3: CSARDLETGGTEAFF. CDR3 in DNA: TGCAGTGCTAGAGATCTCGAGACAGGGGGCACTGAAGCTTTCTTT.

This clonotype was recorded only once. The V and J genes are TRBV7-2 and TRBJ1-1; 8 bases align to TRBD1. With V trimmed by 4 bases and J by 0 bases, 7 bases remained unmatched. The CDR3 length is 16 residues. Germline V gene sequence: CDR1 SGHTA, CDR2 FQGNSA. The CDR3 DNA reads as TGTGCCAGCAGCTACGACAGGGGAGGGGTGAACACTGAAGCTTTCTTT. It specifies CASSYDRGGVNTEAFF.

The gene calls are TRBV4-2 and TRBJ2-7, with 8 nucleotides matching TRBD1. The CDR3 consists of 15 residues. The V gene end was trimmed by 0 bases and the J gene end by 4 bases; junction bases not matched to a gene: 5. The V gene's germline CDR1 is LGHNA and CDR2 YNFKEQ. The CDR3 DNA reads TGTGCCAGCAGCCAAGATTTTAACAGGGGGTACGAGCAGTACTTC. Translated, it gives CASSQDFNRGYEQYF.

The genes are TRBV7-9 and TRBJ2-5, with D hard to call. Germline CDR1 and CDR2: SEHNR and FQNEAQ (reference sequence). V lost 3 bases and J lost 0, with 8 bases in between. This CDR3 contains 14 residues. Here the CDR3 reads CASSFRSYQETQYF. CDR3 in DNA: TGTGCCAGCAGCTTCAGATCGTACCAAGAGACCCAGTACTTC.

This clonotype was seen just once. The genes are TRBV20-1 and TRBJ2-1; D is unclear. V was shortened by 4 bases and J by 8 bases, with 9 bases between the two germline ends. The germline V gene has CDR1 DFQATT and CDR2 SNEGSKA (reference sequence). The CDR3 covers 11 residues. The CDR3 region has the DNA TGCAGTGCTATTCTCTTCGATGAGCAGTTCTTC. It encodes CSAILFDEQFF.

The genes are TRBV5-1 and TRBJ2-5; 8 positions agree with TRBD2. CDR1 and CDR2 (germline): SGHRS, YFSETQ. This CDR3 is built from 15 residues. The V gene end was trimmed by 3 bases and the J gene end by 5 bases; junction bases not matched to a gene: 9. The CDR3, as DNA: TGCGCCAGCAGCTGGGGGTCGGTAGCGGGGGAGACCCAGTACTTC. Translation: CASSWGSVAGETQYF.

The V and J genes are TRBV30 and TRBJ2-3; the match to TRBD2 covers 14 bases. Germline assignment: CDR1 GTSNPN and CDR2 SVGIG (reference sequence). The CDR3 contains 16 residues. V was clipped by 7 bases and J by 0 bases; unmatched bases: 6. The CDR3 coding sequence is TGTGCCTCGGGACTAGCGGGGGTACCTAGCACAGATACGCAGTATTTT. It is translated as CASGLAGVPSTDTQYF.

The V call is TRBV15, the J call TRBJ2-6, with 9 bases aligning to TRBD1. The V segment lost 9 bases and the J segment 3 bases; nucleotides outside the gene matches: 9. The CDR3 contains 16 residues. Per germline, CDR1 LNHNV and CDR2 YYDKDF (reference sequence). CDR3 nucleotides: TGTGCCACGACACGGGACAGGGAGGGTGGGGCCAACGTCCTGACTTTC. It translates to CATTRDREGGANVLTF.